This T cell receptor (beta chain) comes out of a study of T-cell reconstitution after alpha-beta-depleted transplantation in children. Whole-study findings and limits: Some patients showed high day-60 TCRbeta diversity, which derived from surviving recipient T cells and thymic progenitors. The study reportedly traced alpha-beta T cells about two months after transplant to several hundred expanded graft clones. A year post-transplant, T-cell counts and diversity derived mostly from newly produced T cells.

This clonotype has a count of ten or more. As yet, its antigen is unknown. The V end lost 6 bases, the J end lost 4 bases, and 12 bases lay between the germline ends. There are 12 residues in the CDR3. CDR1 and CDR2 from the germline V gene are DFQATT and SNEGSKA (reference sequence). It was with unique molecular identifiers that the TCRbeta library was prepared. TCRdb reprocessed the PCR reads with MiXCR, giving one entry per CDR3 protein. Altogether a few hundred thousand distinct CDR3 sequences are present, about 9.9% being singletons, with the ten largest covering 20% to 30%. The V gene is TRBV20-1, the J gene TRBJ1-1, with D possibly TRBD1 on 6 matching bases. The sequence was obtained from a male patient under 10 years old who had a stem cell transplant for chronic granulomatous disease, so the T cells may come from the graft donor. Source: peripheral blood, taken 180 days after TCRalphabeta/CD19-depleted stem cell transplant. CDR3 region: CSASRDTTEAFF. The CDR3 coding sequence is TGCAGTGCGTCCCGGGACACCACTGAAGCTTTCTTT.